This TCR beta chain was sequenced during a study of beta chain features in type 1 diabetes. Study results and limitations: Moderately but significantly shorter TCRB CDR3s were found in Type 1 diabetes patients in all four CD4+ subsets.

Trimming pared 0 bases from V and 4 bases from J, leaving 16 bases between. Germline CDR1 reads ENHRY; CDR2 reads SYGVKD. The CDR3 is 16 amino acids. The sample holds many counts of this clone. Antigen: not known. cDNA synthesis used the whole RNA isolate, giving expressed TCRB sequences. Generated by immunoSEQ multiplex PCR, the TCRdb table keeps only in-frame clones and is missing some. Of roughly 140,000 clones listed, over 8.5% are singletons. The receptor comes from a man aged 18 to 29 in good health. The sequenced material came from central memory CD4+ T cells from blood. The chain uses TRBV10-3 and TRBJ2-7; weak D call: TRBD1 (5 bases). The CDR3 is CAISESIPSREYEQYF. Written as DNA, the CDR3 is TGTGCCATCAGTGAGTCGATTCCATCCAGGGAATACGAGCAGTACTTC.